These 17 T cell receptor beta chains originate from one sample sequenced in a study of shared clonotypes between healthy human individuals. Here immunoSEQ multiplex PCR was the method, and the copy in TCRdb shows in-frame clones only, minus some. The table shows 2.5 million or so clones, with around 94% occurring only once. The material sequenced was naive CD4+ T cells sorted from blood. Noted subset: CD45RA+ positively selected. The receptors come from a man aged 18-30 years in good health.

The V call is TRBV7-9, the J call TRBJ2-2; a possible D gene is TRBD2 (6 bases). Trimming took 9 bases from V and 0 from J, leaving 20 bases between them. CDR1 is SEHNR, CDR2 FQNEAQ, per germline (reference sequence). The CDR3 spans 17 residues. The CDR3 sequence is CASALTQGGANTGELFF. The CDR3, as DNA: TGTGCCAGTGCCCTCACCCAGGGAGGCGCGAACACCGGGGAGCTGTTTTTT.

This rearrangement joins TRBV7-9 to TRBJ2-5; 7 bases line up with TRBD1. The CDR3 sequence is 15 residues long. The germline V gene encodes CDR1 SEHNR and CDR2 FQNEAQ (reference sequence). V lost 0 bases to trimming and J lost 2 bases; unmatched junction nucleotides: 3. CDR3 amino acids: CASSLATGTQETQYF. CDR3 in DNA: TGTGCCAGCAGCTTAGCGACAGGGACGCAAGAGACCCAGTACTTC.

The rearrangement joins TRBV15 to TRBJ1-4; no clear D gene. The CDR3 consists of 12 residues. The germline V and J ends were trimmed by 7 bases and 5 bases, with 8 bases remaining between them. Per germline, CDR1 LNHNV and CDR2 YYDKDF (reference sequence). The CDR3 spells CATTLTNEKLFF. The CDR3 nucleotides are TGTGCCACCACCCTAACCAATGAAAAACTGTTTTTT. The variable domain in full, completed from reference TRBV15 and TRBJ1-4, reads DAMVIQNPRYQVTQFGKPVTLSCSQTLNHNVMYWYQQKSSQAPKLLFHYYDKDFNNEADTPDNFQSRRPNTSFCFLDIRSPGLGDTAMYLCATTLTNEKLFFGSGTQLSVL.

The chain is built from TRBV6-1 and TRBJ2-7; 9 bases are shared with TRBD2. Germline CDR1 is MNHNS and CDR2 is SASEGT. With 4 bases clipped from V and 0 bases from J, the junction kept 10 bases outside the gene matches. The CDR3 runs 17 residues. The chain's CDR3 is CASSAEYSGSISYEQYF. In DNA form, the CDR3 reads TGTGCCAGCAGTGCTGAGTATAGCGGGAGTATCTCCTACGAGCAGTACTTC.

The chain couples TRBV18 to TRBJ1-5; the match to TRBD1 covers 8 bases. The CDR3 is 15 amino acids. Germline CDR1 and CDR2: KGHSH and LQKENI. V was pared by 5 bases and J by 1 base, with 4 bases of the junction left unmatched. The CDR3 nucleotides are TGTGCCAGCTCAATAGGACAGGGAAGCAATCAGCCCCAGCATTTT. It specifies CASSIGQGSNQPQHF.

The chain joins TRBV7-9 to TRBJ2-1; 9 bases align to TRBD2. V lost 0 bases to trimming and J lost 12 bases; unmatched junction nucleotides: 12. Germline loops: CDR1 SEHNR, CDR2 FQNEAQ (reference sequence). This CDR3 region has 16 residues. The CDR3 is CASSLARGWREGAQFF. CDR3 nucleotide sequence: TGTGCCAGCAGCTTAGCCCGAGGTTGGCGGGAGGGTGCGCAGTTCTTC. The whole variable domain, remainder taken from reference TRBV7-9 and TRBJ2-1, is DTGVSQNPRHKITKRGQNVTFRCDPISEHNRLYWYRQTLGQGPEFLTYFQNEAQLEKSRLLSDRFSAERPKGSFSTLEIQRTEQGDSAMYLCASSLARGWREGAQFFGPGTRLTVL.

The chain combines TRBV6-5 with TRBJ2-7; D is unresolved. V was trimmed by 4 bases and J by 1 base, leaving 14 bases between them. The CDR3 is 15 amino acids. The germline V gene encodes CDR1 MNHEY and CDR2 SVGAGI. The CDR3 DNA is TGTGCCAGCAGTTCCCTCGCGGTATCATCCTACGAGCAGTACTTC. Protein sequence: CASSSLAVSSYEQYF.

The chain has TRBV5-6 and TRBJ1-5; 7 bases map to TRBD1. The CDR3 sequence is 15 residues long. V was pared by 4 bases and J by 5 bases, with 9 bases of the junction left unmatched. The germline CDR1 and CDR2 sequences are SGHDT and YYEEEE. In nucleotides, the CDR3 is TGTGCCAGCAGCCGCTTCCAGGGGGGGTATCAGCCCCAGCATTTT. Protein: CASSRFQGGYQPQHF.

The CDR3 spells CASTSARTAEAFF. Written as DNA, the CDR3 is TGTGCCAGCACCTCCGCCAGGACTGCTGAAGCTTTCTTT. This chain uses TRBV2 with TRBJ1-1; D call uncertain. Germline V gene data show CDR1 as SNHLY and CDR2 as FYNNEI. The CDR3 covers 13 residues. Deletions cut 7 bases from V and 6 bases from J, with 15 bases between.

The gene calls are TRBV28 and TRBJ1-1; TRBD1 matches 7 bases. V gave up 5 bases and J gave up 4 bases; unmatched junction bases: 7. This CDR3 contains 14 residues. In germline, CDR1 is MDHEN, CDR2 SYDVKM. The CDR3 reads CASSPGQQPTEAFF. CDR3 coding DNA: TGTGCCAGCAGTCCGGGACAGCAGCCCACTGAAGCTTTCTTT.

The chain recombines TRBV9 with TRBJ2-7; possible D gene TRBD1, 5 bases. Deletions cut 0 bases from V and 0 bases from J, with 13 bases between. This CDR3 contains 16 residues. Germline lookup yields CDR1 SGDLS and CDR2 YYNGEE. CDR3 sequence: CASSVAPDTDSYEQYF. CDR3 DNA: TGTGCCAGCAGCGTAGCTCCGGACACCGACTCCTACGAGCAGTACTTC.

The chain combines TRBV28 with TRBJ1-2; maybe TRBD1 (6 bases). The CDR3 has 15 residues. Germline CDR1 MDHEN, CDR2 SYDVKM. V lost 5 bases to trimming and J lost 0 bases, with 13 bases between them. CDR3 sequence reads: CASSPGTPTNYGYTF. The CDR3 DNA reads as TGTGCCAGCAGTCCCGGGACACCTACTAACTATGGCTACACCTTC.

The DNA of the CDR3 is TGTGCCAGCAGCAGCGGGTACCCTGGAAACACCATATATTTT. Encoded protein: CASSSGYPGNTIYF. The rearrangement links TRBV6-1 to TRBJ1-3; D unclear. CDR1 and CDR2 (germline): MNHNS, SASEGT. Trimming cost V 6 bases and J 2 bases, with 11 bases left between them. The CDR3 spans 14 residues.

Comment on this clone: The same CDR3 is also encoded by other DNA sequences in this sample. The V call is TRBV19, the J call TRBJ1-1; TRBD1 matches 7 bases. This CDR3 has 15 amino acids. Germline CDR1 reads LNHDA; CDR2 reads SQIVND (reference sequence). V dropped 4 bases and J dropped 1; count of bases not matched to a gene: 6. The DNA for the CDR3 is TGTGCCAGTAGTACATCCGGGACAGCGAACACTGAAGCTTTCTTT. Its protein is CASSTSGTANTEAFF.

As for this clone: This specimen includes other DNA sequences encoding the same CDR3. V gene TRBV6-5 combines with J gene TRBJ1-2; D gene uncertain. Germline V gene sequence: CDR1 MNHEY, CDR2 SVGAGI. The CDR3 consists of 13 residues. Trimming left V 5 bases short and J 2 bases short, with 9 bases between. The CDR3 region is CASSLTQNYGYTF. The CDR3 DNA is TGTGCCAGCAGTCTGACGCAGAACTATGGCTACACCTTC.

The gene calls are TRBV19 and TRBJ2-5; weak D call: TRBD2 (6 bases). Trimming took 3 bases from V and 2 from J, leaving 13 bases between them. Germline assignment: CDR1 LNHDA and CDR2 SQIVND (reference sequence). This CDR3 has 15 amino acids. The CDR3 spells CASSIQRGAQETQYF. The CDR3 coding sequence is TGTGCCAGTAGTATCCAACGCGGGGCTCAAGAGACCCAGTACTTC.

This sequence joins TRBV28 and TRBJ1-2, with 12 bases matching TRBD1. Losses at the gene ends were 0 bases for V and 7 bases for J; bases not matched to a gene: 3. This CDR3 is built from 15 residues. Germline values: CDR1 MDHEN, CDR2 SYDVKM. The CDR3 sequence: CASSLWGQGAGGYTF. The CDR3 region has the DNA TGTGCCAGCAGTTTATGGGGACAGGGGGCAGGTGGCTACACCTTC.